Listed below are T cell receptor beta chains from one sample, sequenced in a study of blood T cell repertoires in COVID-19. The protocol was immunoSEQ multiplex PCR, while the TCRdb copy is restricted to in-frame clones and leaves out a portion. This table holds 360,000 or so clones, about 88% found once. Source material: PBMCs or T cells enriched from blood (not recorded which). These receptors were collected from a woman in her 30s who had recovered from COVID-19. The CDR3 runs from the conserved cysteine through the conserved F or W. A D gene is named only where the DNA matches it firmly. Only part of the rows carry a size: once, few, many, or a class if the clone is expanded.

TRBV6-5,TRBD2,TRBJ2-7,-,CASNAGVEYEQYF,TGTGCCAGCAATGCGGGAGTGGAGTACGAGCAGTACTTC
TRBV19,-,TRBJ1-5,once,CASTYRGAGSQPQHF,TGTGCCAGTACCTACCGGGGGGCGGGTAGTCAGCCCCAGCATTTT
TRBV20-1,-,TRBJ2-1,-,CSNARRIEQFF,TGCTCGAACGCTAGAAGGATTGAGCAGTTCTTC
TRBV12-5,-,TRBJ2-2,-,CASGLVQILPNTGELFF,TGTGCTAGTGGTTTGGTACAAATCCTCCCGAACACCGGGGAGCTGTTTTTT
TRBV6-5,-,TRBJ2-3,-,CASSQSGSSDTQYF,TGTGCCAGCAGCCAGAGCGGTTCTTCAGATACGCAGTATTTT
TRBV28,TRBD1,TRBJ1-4,once,CASHQGGQGTEKLFF,TGTGCCAGCCACCAAGGGGGACAGGGTACTGAAAAACTGTTTTTT
TRBV14,TRBD2,TRBJ2-1,-,CASSQDRLAGLPHEQFF,TGTGCCAGCAGCCAAGATAGACTAGCGGGCCTCCCACATGAGCAGTTCTTC
TRBV5-1,TRBD1,TRBJ2-6,-,CASSRGTGRSGANVLTF,TGCGCCAGCAGCCGAGGGACAGGGAGGTCTGGGGCCAACGTCCTGACTTTC
TRBV6-5,TRBD2,TRBJ2-1,-,CASSSPTSGSYNEQFF,TGTGCCAGCAGTTCCCCGACTAGCGGCTCCTACAATGAGCAGTTCTTC
TRBV7-2,TRBD2,TRBJ2-1,-,CASSPGKAGLAGNNEQFF,TGTGCCAGCAGCCCTGGGAAAGCCGGACTAGCGGGAAACAATGAGCAGTTCTTC
TRBV5-1,TRBD1,TRBJ2-7,-,CASSLAGGTYEQYF,TGCGCCAGCAGCTTAGCAGGGGGCACGTACGAGCAGTACTTC
TRBV3-1/TRBV3-2,TRBD1,TRBJ1-6,-,CASSQVDRGGSPLHF,TGTGCCAGCAGCCAAGTAGACAGGGGAGGATCACCCCTCCACTTT
TRBV2,TRBD2,TRBJ2-1,-,CASSEPGLAGINEQFF,TGTGCCAGCAGCGAACCGGGACTAGCGGGGATCAATGAGCAGTTCTTC
TRBV27,TRBD1,TRBJ2-7,once,CASNPGQAPDEQYF,TGTGCCAGCAACCCGGGACAGGCTCCCGACGAGCAGTACTTC
TRBV5-1,-,TRBJ2-3,-,CASSGGTADTQYF,TGCGCCAGCAGCGGCGGGACAGCAGATACGCAGTATTTT
TRBV2,-,TRBJ2-4,-,CASRWEQGSIQYF,TGTGCCAGCAGGTGGGAACAGGGATCCATTCAGTACTTC
TRBV27,-,TRBJ1-1,once,CASSRGGTEAFF,TGTGCCAGCAGTCGGGGGGGGACTGAAGCTTTCTTT
TRBV19,-,TRBJ2-5,-,CASRPGEGVQTAPYF,TGTGCCAGTAGACCCGGCGAGGGTGTACAAACTGCTCCGTACTTC
TRBV27,-,TRBJ1-1,-,CASSLQGMNTEAFF,TGTGCCAGCAGTTTACAGGGTATGAACACTGAAGCTTTCTTT
TRBV4-1,TRBD1,TRBJ2-7,-,CASSQDTPLQLDRVYEQYF,TGCGCCAGCAGCCAAGATACCCCCCTCCAATTAGACAGGGTCTACGAGCAGTACTTC
TRBV7-9,-,TRBJ2-1,few,CASTISRGGNEQFF,TGTGCCAGCACAATAAGCCGGGGTGGGAATGAGCAGTTCTTC
TRBV19,-,TRBJ1-2,-,CASSIGTPTYGYTF,TGTGCCAGTAGTATCGGGACACCAACTTATGGCTACACCTTC
TRBV9,-,TRBJ1-2,few,CASSVDTDYGYTF,TGTGCCAGCAGCGTTGACACCGACTATGGCTACACCTTC